This T cell receptor beta chain was identified in a study of blood T cell repertoires in COVID-19. Study processing details: Cell counts per sample came from amplifying reference gene primers. Generated by immunoSEQ multiplex PCR, the TCRdb table keeps only in-frame clones and is missing some. V and J calls and clone size are as listed in that table; D and trimming were resolved from the DNA. Among fewer than 200,000 clones listed, less than 85% were seen once. The length of the CDR3 is 17 residues. Germline values: CDR1 LGHDT, CDR2 YNNKEL (reference sequence). V trimming: 0 bases; J trimming: 8 bases; junction bases outside the gene matches: 6. Enrollment of patients from Seattle took place during active infection, with longitudinal follow-up.

This sequence originates from a woman aged 55-70 years with COVID-19, enrolled during active disease. The sample consisted of peripheral blood. V and J are TRBV3-1 (or the pseudogene TRBV3-2) and TRBJ2-1, with 14 nucleotides matching TRBD2. The CDR3: CASSQDPGLAGEDEQFF. The CDR3 nucleotides are TGTGCCAGCAGCCAAGATCCGGGACTAGCGGGAGAAGATGAGCAGTTCTTC.